These 28 T cell receptor beta chains were all obtained from the same sample, sequenced in a study of cytomegalovirus exposure and HLA in healthy donors. With 60 Vbeta and 13 Jbeta primers, the PCR was carried out. Data came from immunoSEQ multiplex PCR; TCRdb stores just in-frame clones and leaves some out. The sample has about 160,000 clones, 80% to 90% seen once. Material for sequencing was PBMCs. The receptors shown here come from a man in his late teens or twenties in good health and CMV-seropositive.

In its sample, this clone was seen a few times. This chain joins TRBV5-1 and TRBJ2-7; D perhaps matches TRBD1 (5 bases). Germline V gives CDR1 SGHRS, CDR2 YFSETQ. Trimming shortened V by 3 bases and J by 3 bases, and 13 bases separated the two germline ends. The CDR3 is 14 amino acids. CDR3 sequence: CASSSPGYNYEQYF. Here the CDR3 DNA reads TGCGCCAGCAGCTCGCCAGGGTATAACTACGAGCAGTACTTC. Full variable domain (missing parts from reference TRBV5-1 and TRBJ2-7): KAGVTQTPRYLIKTRGQQVTLSCSPISGHRSVSWYQQTPGQGLQFLFEYFSETQRNKGNFPGRFSGRQFSNSRSEMNVSTLELGDSALYLCASSSPGYNYEQYFGPGTRLTVT.

A single count supports this clone. The V gene is TRBV9, the J gene TRBJ1-1, with 9 bases matching TRBD1. This CDR3 has 14 amino acids. After removal of 4 bases from V and 5 bases from J, the junction contained 6 bases not matched to a gene. CDR1 and CDR2 (germline): SGDLS, YYNGEE. The CDR3 is CASSPGQGWTEAFF. The CDR3 nucleotides read TGTGCCAGCAGCCCCGGACAGGGGTGGACTGAAGCTTTCTTT. Variable domain in full (rest from reference TRBV9 and TRBJ1-1): DSGVTQTPKHLITATGQRVTLRCSPRSGDLSVYWYQQSLDQGLQFLIQYYNGEERAKGNILERFSAQQFPDLHSELNLSSLELGDSALYFCASSPGQGWTEAFFGQGTRLTVV.

This chain links TRBV2 with TRBJ1-2; TRBD1 matches at 7 bases. The CDR3 is made up of 13 amino acids. The ends lost 8 bases at V and 4 bases at J; junction bases unmatched: 7. The V gene's germline CDR1 is SNHLY and CDR2 FYNNEI. CDR3 amino acids: CASFTGVLYGYTF. As DNA, the CDR3 is TGTGCCAGCTTTACAGGGGTTCTCTATGGCTACACCTTC.

The V call is TRBV7-9, the J call TRBJ1-4; possibly TRBD1 for D (5 bases). The germline V gene has CDR1 SEHNR and CDR2 FQNEAQ (reference sequence). The germline V and J ends were trimmed by 1 base and 4 bases, with 19 bases remaining between them. The CDR3 sequence is 18 residues long. CDR3 DNA: TGTGCCAGCAGCTTAGGACAGCCGGGCCGGATTGGTAATGAAAAACTGTTTTTT. It is translated as CASSLGQPGRIGNEKLFF.

Regarding this clone: Germline is not matched at one junction end, which may reflect a read error. The V and J genes are TRBV7-9 and TRBJ2-2; the D gene is possibly TRBD2 (6 bases). The CDR3 contains 17 residues. CDR1 and CDR2 from the germline V gene are SEHNR and FQNEAQ (reference sequence). The CDR3 bases are TGTTCCAGCAGCTTTCCGATTCGGGGGAGAAACACCGGGGAGCTGTTTTTT. Translated, it gives CSSSFPIRGRNTGELFF.

Concerning this clone itself: Mismatch with germline at one junction end may stem from a read error. The chain uses TRBV5-6 and TRBJ1-6; D is possibly TRBD1 (6 bases). CDR1 and CDR2 (germline): SGHDT, YYEEEE. The CDR3 extends over 13 amino acids. The CDR3 sequence: CASSGTNNSPLHF. DNA for the CDR3: TGTGCCAGTTCCGGGACAAATAACTCACCCCTCCACTTT.

The CDR3 sequence: CASRVGLEKLFF. CDR3 bases: TGTGCCAGCCGCGTGGGGCTCGAAAAACTGTTTTTT. This chain links TRBV7-9 with TRBJ1-4; D is possibly TRBD1 (5 bases). The germline gives CDR1 SEHNR, CDR2 FQNEAQ (reference sequence). CDR3 length: 12 amino acids. V was trimmed by 8 bases and J by 8 bases, leaving 12 bases between them.

The chain recombines TRBV6-6 with TRBJ1-5; D gene unclear. V was clipped by 10 bases and J by 4 bases, with 14 bases between them. Germline loops: CDR1 MNHNY, CDR2 SVGAGI (reference sequence). The CDR3 consists of 13 residues. The CDR3 loop is CAITRELNQPQHF. The CDR3 region has the DNA TGTGCCATCACACGGGAGCTGAATCAGCCCCAGCATTTT.

The chain couples TRBV6-5 to TRBJ2-3; D is ambiguous. Germline CDR1 is MNHEY and CDR2 is SVGAGI. The CDR3 consists of 13 residues. V lost 7 bases and J 1 base, leaving 9 bases between the germline ends. CDR3 region: CASTISGTDTQYF. As DNA, the CDR3 is TGTGCCAGCACGATCTCGGGCACAGATACGCAGTATTTT.

In this sample, this clone turned up once. J is TRBJ1-2 and V is TRBV6-5; unclear D gene. Trimming left V 2 bases short and J 2 bases short, with 12 bases between. This CDR3 comprises 15 residues. CDR1 and CDR2 (germline): MNHEY, SVGAGI. The CDR3 spells CASSYEGGGNYGYTF. For the CDR3, the DNA is TGTGCCAGCAGTTACGAGGGAGGTGGGAACTATGGCTACACCTTC.

The V gene is TRBV15, the J gene TRBJ1-6, with D perhaps TRBD1 (5 bases). Per germline, CDR1 LNHNV and CDR2 YYDKDF (reference sequence). The V end was cut by 0 bases, the J end by 10 bases, with 7 bases between. The CDR3 spans 13 residues. CDR3 loop: CATSRDKGSPLHF. The CDR3 DNA reads as TGTGCCACCAGCAGAGATAAGGGGTCACCCCTCCACTTT.

The gene calls are TRBV7-2 and TRBJ2-7; 9 nucleotides match TRBD1. The CDR3 is 15 amino acids. Germline lookup yields CDR1 SGHTA and CDR2 FQGNSA. The junction had 4 bases not matched to a gene; V was cut back by 1 base and J by 3 bases. CDR3 coding DNA: TGTGCCAGCAGCTTAGTCGGGGACAGGGACTACGAGCAGTACTTC. Protein sequence: CASSLVGDRDYEQYF.

The table lists this clone with a count of one. J is TRBJ2-1 and V is TRBV27; TRBD2 might be the D (6 bases). V lost 5 bases to trimming and J lost 7 bases, with 12 bases between them. Per the germline V gene, CDR1 is MNHEY and CDR2 is SMNVEV (reference sequence). The CDR3 covers 13 residues. CDR3 nucleotides: TGTGCCAGCAGTCCATACCGGGGGAATGAGCAGTTCTTC. Its protein product is CASSPYRGNEQFF.

With regard to this clone: Within the sample, other DNA sequences also encode this same CDR3. The genes are TRBV7-8 and TRBJ2-1; D perhaps matches TRBD1 (6 bases). The CDR3 extends over 14 amino acids. Between the trimmed V and J ends, which lost 0 bases and 4 bases, there was a span of 7 bases. The germline V gene has CDR1 SGHVS and CDR2 FQNEAQ. CDR3 DNA sequence: TGTGCCAGCAGCTTAGCGGGGGCGTACAATGAGCAGTTCTTC. Translating gives CASSLAGAYNEQFF.

This chain uses TRBV7-3 with TRBJ1-1, with 10 bases fitting TRBD1. V gave up 0 bases and J gave up 5 bases; unmatched junction bases: 3. Germline CDR1 and CDR2: SGHTA and FQGTGA. The CDR3 runs 15 residues. CDR3 residues: CASSLTTGGTTEAFF. The CDR3 DNA is TGTGCCAGCAGCTTAACGACAGGGGGCACGACTGAAGCTTTCTTT.

This clone has only one observation. The chain links TRBV7-2 to TRBJ1-1; no definite D call. The V end lost 4 bases, the J end lost 1 base, and 10 bases lay between the germline ends. The germline V gene encodes CDR1 SGHTA and CDR2 FQGNSA. The CDR3 spans 14 residues. CDR3 in DNA: TGTGCCAGCAGCTCCTCCCCCCGGAACACTGAAGCTTTCTTT. It encodes CASSSSPRNTEAFF.

This clone was seen once. J is TRBJ2-7 and V is TRBV5-6, with 12 bases lining up with TRBD2. Germline V gene lookup returns CDR1 SGHDT and CDR2 YYEEEE. This CDR3 has 16 residues. After removal of 1 base from V and 3 bases from J, the junction contained 5 bases not matched to a gene. The CDR3 sequence: CASSLWTSGVSYEQYF. In nucleotides, the CDR3 is TGTGCCAGCAGCTTGTGGACTAGCGGGGTTAGCTACGAGCAGTACTTC.

V usage is TRBV19 and J usage is TRBJ1-1; perhaps TRBD1 as D (6 bases). V lost 7 bases and J 0 bases, leaving 12 bases between the germline ends. Germline CDR1 and CDR2: LNHDA and SQIVND (reference sequence). The CDR3 has 14 amino acids. The CDR3 here is CASIAGTLNTEAFF. The DNA for the CDR3 is TGTGCCAGTATCGCCGGGACACTGAACACTGAAGCTTTCTTT. The variable domain in full, completed from reference TRBV19 and TRBJ1-1, reads DGGITQSPKYLFRKEGQNVTLSCEQNLNHDAMYWYRQDPGQGLRLIYYSQIVNDFQKGDIAEGYSVSREKKESFPLTVTSAQKNPTAFYLCASIAGTLNTEAFFGQGTRLTVV.

The chain employs TRBV6-6 and TRBJ2-7; tentative D call: TRBD1 (6 bases). The CDR3 extends over 12 amino acids. The germline CDR1 and CDR2 sequences are MNHNY and SVGAGI (reference sequence). The germline V and J ends were trimmed by 5 bases and 5 bases, with 10 bases remaining between them. CDR3 residues: CASSATGNEQYF. The CDR3 DNA reads as TGTGCCAGCAGTGCAACAGGGAACGAGCAGTACTTC.

V usage is TRBV18 and J usage is TRBJ2-5; 8 nucleotides match TRBD2. CDR1 is KGHSH and CDR2 is LQKENI in the germline V gene. The CDR3 has 15 amino acids. The trim removed 3 bases at V and 2 bases at J, leaving 5 bases unmatched. Here the CDR3 reads CASSPTSGTQETQYF. DNA of the CDR3: TGTGCCAGCTCACCCACTAGCGGAACACAAGAGACCCAGTACTTC.

The CDR3 loop is CASSKRGKSTDTQYF. CDR3 bases: TGTGCCAGCAGCAAAAGGGGGAAGAGCACAGATACGCAGTATTTT. The chain has TRBV21-1 and TRBJ2-3; the D call in the table, TRBD1, was not verified against the DNA. TRBV21-1 is labeled a pseudogene. This CDR3 comprises 15 residues.

The chain is built from TRBV30 and TRBJ1-2, with TRBD1 identical over 8 bases. After removal of 3 bases from V and 4 bases from J, the junction contained 16 bases not matched to a gene. Germline CDR1 GTSNPN, CDR2 SVGIG (reference sequence). The CDR3 has 17 residues. CDR3: CAWSYRGTVLGSYGYTF. CDR3 nucleotides: TGTGCCTGGAGCTACAGGGGGACCGTCCTTGGGAGCTATGGCTACACCTTC. The complete variable domain, with remaining parts taken from reference TRBV30 and TRBJ1-2, reads SQTIHQWPATLVQPVGSPLSLECTVEGTSNPNLYWYRQAAGRGLQLLFYSVGIGQISSEVPQNLSASRPQDRQFILSSKKLLLSDSGFYLCAWSYRGTVLGSYGYTFGSGTRLTVV.

The chain couples TRBV7-2 to TRBJ2-3, with D possibly TRBD2 on 5 matching bases. The CDR3 has 15 amino acids. Germline CDR1 is SGHTA and CDR2 is FQGNSA. V was cut by 4 bases and J by 0 bases, with 11 bases left in between. This CDR3 is CASSSASSSTDTQYF. CDR3 DNA: TGTGCCAGCAGCTCTGCTAGCTCTAGCACAGATACGCAGTATTTT.

The genes are TRBV7-2 and TRBJ1-3; D might be TRBD1 (6 bases). This CDR3 is built from 15 residues. Per the germline V gene, CDR1 is SGHTA and CDR2 is FQGNSA. Between the trimmed V and J ends, which lost 7 bases and 0 bases, there was a span of 13 bases. CDR3 region: CASMQGQYSGNTIYF. The CDR3 region has the DNA TGTGCCAGCATGCAAGGACAGTACTCTGGAAACACCATATATTTT.

This rearrangement joins TRBV11-3 to TRBJ2-2, with a possible D match to TRBD1 (6 bases). CDR1 and CDR2 from the germline V gene are SGHNT and YENEEA. The V and J ends lost 5 bases and 5 bases respectively, with 15 bases between them. The CDR3 sequence is 15 residues long. Written as DNA, the CDR3 is TGTGCCAGCAGCCCAGTAGGGGGTTTAACCGGGGAGCTGTTTTTT. It yields the protein CASSPVGGLTGELFF. Together with reference TRBV11-3 and TRBJ2-2, the CDR3 gives the full variable domain: EAGVVQSPRYKIIEKKQPVAFWCNPISGHNTLYWYLQNLGQGPELLIRYENEEAVDDSQLPKDRFSAERLKGVDSTLKIQPAELGDSAVYLCASSPVGGLTGELFFGEGSRLTVL.

The rearrangement uses TRBV5-5 and TRBJ2-2; D uncertain. The CDR3 consists of 12 residues. The ends were cut back, 4 bases at V and 5 bases at J, with 6 bases in the middle. The germline gives CDR1 SGHKS, CDR2 YYEKEE (reference sequence). The CDR3 reads CASSPKTGELFF. In DNA, the CDR3 is TGTGCCAGCAGCCCAAAAACCGGGGAGCTGTTTTTT. Complete variable domain (other parts from reference TRBV5-5 and TRBJ2-2): DAGVTQSPTHLIKTRGQQVTLRCSPISGHKSVSWYQQVLGQGPQFIFQYYEKEERGRGNFPDRFSARQFPNYSSELNVNALLLGDSALYLCASSPKTGELFFGEGSRLTVL.

The chain has TRBV6-5 and TRBJ1-5; D call uncertain. This CDR3 spans 15 amino acids. V was clipped by 0 bases and J by 4 bases, with 10 bases between them. Germline CDR1 and CDR2: MNHEY and SVGAGI. Written as DNA, the CDR3 is TGTGCCAGCAGTTACTCTTGGGGAGGGAATCAGCCCCAGCATTTT. Protein: CASSYSWGGNQPQHF.

In its sample, this clone was seen many times. V is TRBV5-6 and J is TRBJ1-1; D gene unclear. The CDR3 is 14 amino acids. Per the germline V gene, CDR1 is SGHDT and CDR2 is YYEEEE. V lost 2 bases and J lost 1, with 9 bases in between. The CDR3 DNA reads TGTGCCAGCAGCTTTTCAGGATCGAACACTGAAGCTTTCTTT. Protein product: CASSFSGSNTEAFF.